Listed below are T cell receptor beta chains from one sample, sequenced in a study of blood T cells in healthy people across ages. A single record per CDR3 protein comes from TCRdb applying MiXCR to the 5' RACE reads. The top ten hold 15% to 20% of the sample, which has more than 500,000 distinct CDR3 sequences, 27% seen once. Material for sequencing was blood. The receptor set was obtained from a woman in her 70s in good health. CDR3s include the opening cysteine and the closing phenylalanine or tryptophan. A D gene is named only where the DNA matches it firmly. Clone size is not always given. Where it is, it says once, few, many or a class for expanded clones.

CDR3 protein: CSAKTGGLSYSSSTDTQYF
CDR3 DNA: TGCAGCGCAAAGACGGGGGGCCTCTCCTACTCATCTAGCACAGATACGCAGTATTTT
J gene: TRBJ2-3
V gene: TRBV29-1
clone size: -
D gene: -

CDR3 protein: CASSPGPAAEAFF
CDR3 DNA: TGTGCCAGCAGCCCGGGACCGGCGGCTGAAGCTTTCTTT
J gene: TRBJ1-1
V gene: TRBV12-3/TRBV12-4
clone size: -
D gene: -

CDR3 protein: CSALLAGAAGELFF
CDR3 DNA: TGCAGTGCACTTCTAGCGGGGGCGGCCGGGGAGCTGTTTTTT
J gene: TRBJ2-2
V gene: TRBV20-1
clone size: few
D gene: TRBD2

CDR3 protein: CASSFESRGYTF
CDR3 DNA: TGTGCCAGCAGCTTCGAGAGCCGGGGCTACACCTTC
J gene: TRBJ1-2
V gene: TRBV11-2
clone size: -
D gene: -

CDR3 protein: CASSLIPTGSGQPQHF
CDR3 DNA: TGCGCCAGCAGCTTGATCCCGACAGGGAGCGGTCAGCCCCAGCATTTT
J gene: TRBJ1-5
V gene: TRBV5-1
clone size: -
D gene: TRBD1

CDR3 protein: CASSSRLTGSSYEQYF
CDR3 DNA: TGTGCCAGCAGCTCCCGGCTTACAGGGAGCTCCTACGAGCAGTACTTC
J gene: TRBJ2-7
V gene: TRBV7-2
clone size: -
D gene: -

CDR3 protein: CSVEPVDNEQFF
CDR3 DNA: TGCAGCGTTGAACCTGTGGACAATGAGCAGTTCTTC
J gene: TRBJ2-1
V gene: TRBV29-1
clone size: -
D gene: -

CDR3 protein: CSARDLSAGQGRWTEAFF
CDR3 DNA: TGCAGTGCTAGAGATTTATCCGCGGGACAGGGTCGTTGGACTGAAGCTTTCTTT
J gene: TRBJ1-1
V gene: TRBV20-1
clone size: -
D gene: TRBD1

CDR3 protein: CASRQTGGDPNTGELFF
CDR3 DNA: TGTGCCAGCAGGCAGACAGGGGGCGATCCGAACACCGGGGAGCTGTTTTTT
J gene: TRBJ2-2
V gene: TRBV7-9
clone size: -
D gene: TRBD1

CDR3 protein: CASSRFYGYTF
CDR3 DNA: TGTGCCAGCAGCCGCTTCTATGGCTACACCTTC
J gene: TRBJ1-2
V gene: TRBV6-2/TRBV6-3
clone size: -
D gene: -

CDR3 protein: CASSSRGYGETQYF
CDR3 DNA: TGTGCCAGCAGCTCCAGGGGGTACGGAGAGACCCAGTACTTC
J gene: TRBJ2-5
V gene: TRBV5-4
clone size: few
D gene: TRBD1

CDR3 protein: CASSLIASGGAYREQFF
CDR3 DNA: TGTGCCAGCAGCTTAATAGCTAGCGGGGGGGCCTATCGTGAGCAGTTCTTC
J gene: TRBJ2-1
V gene: TRBV7-2
clone size: -
D gene: TRBD2